The T cell receptor (beta chain) described here comes from a study of blood T cell repertoires in COVID-19. Study as a whole: T cells, B-cell-depleted T cells, or PBMCs supplied cDNA or gDNA.

Original analysis: Amplification from reference gene primers served as the basis for estimated nucleated cell counts. Some clones are missing from TCRdb's copy, which holds only in-frame ones; the method was immunoSEQ multiplex PCR. V, J and clone size reflect that table, while D and trimming were determined from the DNA. The table has fewer than 200,000 clones, 85% to 95% seen once. This CDR3 spans 14 amino acids. Losses at the gene ends were 5 bases for V and 1 base for J; bases not matched to a gene: 4. The V gene's germline CDR1 is MNHEY and CDR2 SVGEGT. The J gene is TRBJ1-1, the V gene TRBV6-2 or TRBV6-3; 7 bases map to TRBD1. This TCR derives from a woman aged 50 to 65 with acute or convalescent COVID-19. What was sequenced was peripheral blood. The CDR3 sequence is CASSRDSQNTEAFF. The DNA for the CDR3 is TGTGCCAGCAGTAGGGACAGCCAGAACACTGAAGCTTTCTTT.